The 5 T cell receptor beta chains below come from one sample, sequenced in a study of a mutant IDH1 vaccine in newly diagnosed glioma. Time point of the sample: week 5, during vaccination. A 20-mer mutant IDH1 peptide at 300 ug was injected subcutaneously with topical imiquimod. For these TCRs, the target antigens are not known. Profiled with immunoSEQ multiplex PCR; TCRdb holds only in-frame clones, not every one. The sample contains over 50,000 clones, more than 80% of which appear only once. The sample in question was PBMCs, obtained from a glioma patient whose treatment included an IDH1 peptide vaccine. All receptors derive from a woman in her forties with glioma.

This clone has a handful of counts. CDR3 bases: TGTGCCATCAGGGGCGGACAGGGGAAGACTGAAGCTTTCTTT. This codes for CAIRGGQGKTEAFF. V usage is TRBV10-3 and J usage is TRBJ1-1; 9 bases align to TRBD1. V shed 6 bases, J shed 5 bases, and the junction held 7 bases outside the gene matches. Germline lookup yields CDR1 ENHRY and CDR2 SYGVKD. The CDR3 runs 14 residues.

This chain connects TRBV7-2 to TRBJ2-2; 8 nucleotides align to TRBD2. The CDR3 has 15 amino acids. The J segment lost 2 bases and the V segment lost 11 bases, leaving 10 bases of the junction unmatched. CDR1 and CDR2 (germline): SGHTA, FQGNSA. The chain's CDR3 is CAGSVGGGNTGELFF. The CDR3 DNA reads TGTGCCGGTTCCGTCGGGGGGGGTAACACCGGGGAGCTGTTTTTT. Looking up the rest from reference TRBV7-2 and TRBJ2-2 gives the full variable domain: GAGVSQSPSNKVTEKGKDVELRCDPISGHTALYWYRQSLGQGLEFLIYFQGNSAPDKSGLPSDRFSAERTGGSVSTLTIQRTQQEDSAVYLCAGSVGGGNTGELFFGEGSRLTVL.

The V gene is TRBV5-8, the J gene TRBJ1-4, with D perhaps matching TRBD1 (6 bases). CDR1 is SGHTS, CDR2 YDEGEE, per germline. V dropped 4 bases and J dropped 5 bases, with 15 bases sitting between them. This CDR3 is built from 15 residues. Written as DNA, the CDR3 is TGTGCCAGCAGCCAACGGACAGTGTTAAATGAAAAACTGTTTTTT. This codes for CASSQRTVLNEKLFF.

This chain joins TRBV18 and TRBJ2-7; possibly TRBD1 or TRBD2 for D (5 bases each). CDR1 and CDR2 from the germline V gene are KGHSH and LQKENI. The CDR3 contains 14 residues. The ends were cut back, 0 bases at V and 4 bases at J, with 10 bases in the middle. CDR3 loop: CASSPPTGRYEQYF. Written as DNA, the CDR3 is TGTGCCAGCTCACCACCGACGGGACGGTACGAGCAGTACTTC.

This clone occurred once. The rearrangement links TRBV7-2 to TRBJ2-7; D call uncertain. Trimming pared 3 bases from V and 0 bases from J, leaving 12 bases between. Germline loops: CDR1 SGHTA, CDR2 FQGNSA. CDR3 length equals 15 residues. In DNA form, the CDR3 reads TGTGCCAGCAGCTTGCGGAGAAACAACTCCTACGAGCAGTACTTC. This gives the protein CASSLRRNNSYEQYF.